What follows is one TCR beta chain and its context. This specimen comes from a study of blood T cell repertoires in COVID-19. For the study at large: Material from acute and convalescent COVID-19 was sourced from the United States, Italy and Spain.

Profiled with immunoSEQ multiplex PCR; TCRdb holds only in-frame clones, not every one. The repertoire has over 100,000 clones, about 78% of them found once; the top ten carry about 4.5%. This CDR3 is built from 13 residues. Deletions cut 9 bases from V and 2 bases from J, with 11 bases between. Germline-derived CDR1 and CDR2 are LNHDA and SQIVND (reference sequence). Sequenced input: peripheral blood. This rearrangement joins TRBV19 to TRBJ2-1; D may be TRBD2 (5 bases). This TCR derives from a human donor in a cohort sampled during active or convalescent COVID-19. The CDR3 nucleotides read TGTGCCAGCCGCAGCGGCCCCTACAATGAGCAGTTCTTC. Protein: CASRSGPYNEQFF. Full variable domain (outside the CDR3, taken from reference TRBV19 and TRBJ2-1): DGGITQSPKYLFRKEGQNVTLSCEQNLNHDAMYWYRQDPGQGLRLIYYSQIVNDFQKGDIAEGYSVSREKKESFPLTVTSAQKNPTAFYLCASRSGPYNEQFFGPGTRLTVL.